Below are 25 T cell receptor beta chains sequenced from a single sample in a study of cytomegalovirus exposure and HLA in healthy donors. The PCR used 60 Vbeta and 13 Jbeta primers. The data were produced by immunoSEQ multiplex PCR, yet TCRdb's version contains in-frame clones alone and is incomplete. The data show under 40,000 clones, with 90% seen just once and approximately 2.4% held by the top ten. The sequencing input was PBMCs. All receptors come from a woman between 18 and 29 years old in good health and CMV-seronegative.

V usage is TRBV30 and J usage is TRBJ1-5, with D unclear. Germline CDR1 and CDR2: GTSNPN and SVGIG (reference sequence). V shed 1 base and J shed 6 bases, with 10 bases lying between them. This CDR3 is built from 13 residues. For the CDR3, the DNA is TGTGCCTGGAGTGGCGGGAGTAGTCAGCCCCAGCATTTT. This encodes CAWSGGSSQPQHF.

CDR3 loop: CASEGQGLNSPLHF. In DNA, the CDR3 is TGTGCCAGCGAAGGACAGGGTCTTAATTCACCCCTCCACTTT. This chain uses TRBV10-3 with TRBJ1-6, with 8 bases fitting TRBD1. V shed 10 bases, J shed 6 bases, and the junction held 8 bases outside the gene matches. Germline V gene sequence: CDR1 ENHRY, CDR2 SYGVKD. The CDR3 is made up of 14 amino acids.

This chain links TRBV5-8 with TRBJ2-2; D is possibly TRBD1 (6 bases). The CDR3 consists of 14 residues. V was trimmed by 4 bases and J by 1 base, leaving 8 bases between them. CDR1 and CDR2 (germline): SGHTS, YDEGEE. The CDR3 nucleotides read TGTGCCAGCAGCCTGGACAGGAACACCGGGGAGCTGTTTTTT. Its translation is CASSLDRNTGELFF.

The chain links TRBV27 to TRBJ2-3; 7 bases are a match to TRBD1. Trimming cost V 5 bases and J 4 bases; bases outside gene matches: 6. The CDR3 has 14 amino acids. The germline V gene has CDR1 MNHEY and CDR2 SMNVEV (reference sequence). CDR3 residues: CASSTNRGSDTQYF. DNA of the CDR3: TGTGCCAGCAGTACCAACAGGGGTTCAGATACGCAGTATTTT.

The CDR3 DNA follows: TGTGCCAGCAGCTACTCGACAATAGCTTTCTTT. Its protein is CASSYSTIAFF. J is TRBJ1-1 and V is TRBV7-8; D remains ambiguous. V dropped 4 bases and J dropped 10 bases, with 10 bases sitting between them. This CDR3 is built from 11 residues. The germline CDR1 and CDR2 sequences are SGHVS and FQNEAQ.

The chain carries TRBV5-1 and TRBJ1-4; 8 bases align to TRBD1. CDR1 and CDR2 (germline): SGHRS, YFSETQ. With 4 bases clipped from V and 7 bases from J, the junction kept 21 bases outside the gene matches. The CDR3 runs 19 residues. This CDR3 is CASSPLPPGQVQAGEKLFF. CDR3 nucleotide sequence: TGCGCCAGCAGCCCTCTTCCGCCGGGACAGGTGCAAGCGGGTGAAAAACTGTTTTTT. The complete variable domain, with remaining parts taken from reference TRBV5-1 and TRBJ1-4, reads KAGVTQTPRYLIKTRGQQVTLSCSPISGHRSVSWYQQTPGQGLQFLFEYFSETQRNKGNFPGRFSGRQFSNSRSEMNVSTLELGDSALYLCASSPLPPGQVQAGEKLFFGSGTQLSVL.

J is TRBJ2-3 and V is TRBV6-1; D is possibly TRBD2 (6 bases). V was pared by 6 bases and J by 10 bases, with 14 bases between. CDR1 is MNHNS, CDR2 SASEGT, per germline. The CDR3 runs 12 residues. The DNA for the CDR3 is TGTGCCAGCAGCAATGGGGGAGGCGCGCAGTATTTT. The encoded protein is CASSNGGGAQYF.

J is TRBJ1-1 and V is TRBV14, with TRBD1 identical over 9 bases. The CDR3 is 18 amino acids. Germline lookup yields CDR1 SGHDN and CDR2 FVKESK. J lost 1 base, V lost 4 bases, and 13 bases had no gene match. The CDR3 reads CASSLLGTGKGRNTEAFF. The CDR3 DNA sequence: TGTGCCAGCAGCCTCCTCGGGACAGGGAAGGGAAGGAACACTGAAGCTTTCTTT. Supplemented by reference TRBV14 and TRBJ1-1, the full variable domain reads EAGVTQFPSHSVIEKGQTVTLRCDPISGHDNLYWYRRVMGKEIKFLLHFVKESKQDESGMPNNRFLAERTGGTYSTLKVQPAELEDSGVYFCASSLLGTGKGRNTEAFFGQGTRLTVV.

This clone appeared once. The chain recombines TRBV19 with TRBJ2-7; 7 bases agree with TRBD2. Losses at the gene ends were 3 bases for V and 1 base for J; bases not matched to a gene: 6. Germline assignment: CDR1 LNHDA and CDR2 SQIVND (reference sequence). The CDR3 consists of 15 residues. The CDR3 region has the DNA TGTGCCAGTAGTATGGGAGGGGTAAGTTCCTACGAGCAGTACTTC. It encodes CASSMGGVSSYEQYF.

In the case of this clone: One end of the junction varies from germline; a read error may be responsible. The rearrangement uses TRBV7-9 and TRBJ2-2, with D perhaps TRBD2 (5 bases). CDR3 size: 14 residues. Germline loops: CDR1 SEHNR, CDR2 FQNEAQ (reference sequence). The CDR3 loop reads CSSSLPEDAGELFF. In DNA, the CDR3 is TGTTCCAGCAGCTTACCGGAGGATGCTGGGGAGCTGTTTTTT. Based on the CDR3 plus reference TRBV7-9 and TRBJ2-2, the full variable domain is DTGVSQNPRHKITKRGQNVTFRCDPISEHNRLYWYRQTLGQGPEFLTYFQNEAQLEKSRLLSDRFSAERPKGSFSTLEIQRTEQGDSAMYLCSSSLPEDAGELFFGEGSRLTVL.

The chain is built from TRBV7-7 and TRBJ2-2, with no clear D. Germline-derived CDR1 and CDR2 are SSHAT and FNYEAQ (reference sequence). The CDR3 has 17 amino acids. Trimming removed 6 bases from V and 5 bases from J, with 22 bases in between. The CDR3 loop is CASSFDSGSPRTGELFF. The CDR3 coding sequence is TGTGCCAGCAGTTTCGACTCCGGGTCGCCCCGGACCGGGGAGCTGTTTTTT. The full variable domain, its missing parts supplied by reference TRBV7-7 and TRBJ2-2, is GAGVSQSPRYKVTKRGQDVTLRCDPISSHATLYWYQQALGQGPEFLTYFNYEAQPDKSGLPSDRFSAERPEGSISTLTIQRTEQRDSAMYRCASSFDSGSPRTGELFFGEGSRLTVL.

J is TRBJ1-3 and V is TRBV7-6; no reliable D call. The V gene lost 1 base and the J gene lost 3 bases, with 7 bases spanning the gap. There are 14 residues in the CDR3. The V gene's germline CDR1 is SGHVS and CDR2 FNYEAQ. The CDR3 sequence: CASSLGESGNTIYF. The CDR3 DNA reads as TGTGCCAGCAGCTTAGGAGAAAGTGGAAACACCATATATTTT.

The chain recombines TRBV28 with TRBJ1-2, with 10 positions matching TRBD1. Germline V CDR1 and CDR2: MDHEN, SYDVKM. J lost 4 bases, V lost 5 bases, and 7 bases had no gene match. The CDR3 consists of 15 residues. In DNA form, the CDR3 reads TGTGCCAGCAGTGTACCGGGACAGGGGATCTATGGCTACACCTTC. As protein: CASSVPGQGIYGYTF.

The rearrangement links TRBV27 to TRBJ2-3, with 8 bases identical to TRBD2. CDR1 MNHEY and CDR2 SMNVEV come from the germline V gene (reference sequence). Losses at the gene ends were 3 bases for V and 4 bases for J; bases not matched to a gene: 6. The length of the CDR3 is 15 residues. The CDR3 DNA reads TGTGCCAGCAGTTTTTCCGGACTAGCAGCAGATACGCAGTATTTT. As protein: CASSFSGLAADTQYF.

The chain uses TRBV7-2 and TRBJ1-2; maybe TRBD1 (6 bases). Germline CDR1 SGHTA, CDR2 FQGNSA. The V and J ends lost 3 bases and 5 bases respectively, with 16 bases between them. The CDR3 runs to 15 residues. This CDR3 reads CASSFRQVKAYGYTF. The CDR3 region has the DNA TGTGCCAGCAGCTTCCGACAGGTCAAGGCTTATGGCTACACCTTC. Together with reference TRBV7-2 and TRBJ1-2, the CDR3 gives the full variable domain: GAGVSQSPSNKVTEKGKDVELRCDPISGHTALYWYRQSLGQGLEFLIYFQGNSAPDKSGLPSDRFSAERTGGSVSTLTIQRTQQEDSAVYLCASSFRQVKAYGYTFGSGTRLTVV.

The chain employs TRBV7-9 and TRBJ2-1; D is ambiguous. Trimming shortened V by 1 base and J by 3 bases, and 10 bases separated the two germline ends. This CDR3 is built from 15 residues. Germline CDR1 SEHNR, CDR2 FQNEAQ (reference sequence). The CDR3 reads CASSLEEELYNEQFF. CDR3 sequence (DNA): TGTGCCAGCAGCTTAGAAGAGGAACTCTACAATGAGCAGTTCTTC.

The genes are TRBV6-1 and TRBJ2-1; D perhaps matches TRBD2 (5 bases). The V end was cut by 3 bases, the J end by 1 base, with 10 bases between. CDR3 length: 15 amino acids. Germline V CDR1 and CDR2: MNHNS, SASEGT. The CDR3 coding sequence is TGTGCCAGCAGTGAGGTACTAGTGTCCTACAATGAGCAGTTCTTC. This gives the protein CASSEVLVSYNEQFF.

In DNA form, the CDR3 reads TGTGCCAGCTCACCGCGACTAGCGGGAAAGCAAGAGACCCAGTACTTC. It yields the protein CASSPRLAGKQETQYF. V and J are TRBV18 and TRBJ2-5, with 11 bases aligning to TRBD2. This CDR3 comprises 16 residues. V lost 3 bases and J lost 2; bases outside the gene matches: 5. In germline, CDR1 is KGHSH, CDR2 LQKENI.

This chain connects TRBV28 to TRBJ2-2, with 8 bases lining up with TRBD2. Germline values: CDR1 MDHEN, CDR2 SYDVKM. This CDR3 is built from 14 residues. V lost 3 bases to trimming and J lost 6 bases; unmatched junction nucleotides: 3. The CDR3 nucleotides read TGTGCCAGCAGTTTTTCAGCGGGAGCCGGGGAGCTGTTTTTT. This gives the protein CASSFSAGAGELFF.

The chain carries TRBV21-1 and TRBJ1-6; the D call in the table, TRBD1, was not verified against the DNA. TRBV21-1 corresponds to a pseudogene. The CDR3 spans 17 residues. CDR3 in amino acids: CASSKEVRQGAYSPLHF. Written as DNA, the CDR3 is TGTGCCAGCAGCAAAGAGGTACGACAGGGGGCATATTCACCCCTCCACTTT.

This clone was seen a few times. The gene calls are TRBV21-1 and TRBJ2-1; the table calls TRBD2, which could not be checked here. TRBV21-1 is assigned pseudogene status. The CDR3 consists of 15 residues. CDR3 nucleotides: TGTGCCAGCAGCAAACAGGGGGCTAGCGGGAGTGAGCAGTTCTTC. Encoded protein: CASSKQGASGSEQFF.

In DNA form, the CDR3 reads TGTGCCAGCTCACCTCCCGGACAGACTAACTATGGCTACACCTTC. Protein sequence: CASSPPGQTNYGYTF. The rearrangement joins TRBV18 to TRBJ1-2, with D perhaps matching TRBD1 (6 bases). CDR1 KGHSH and CDR2 LQKENI come from the germline V gene. The germline V and J ends were trimmed by 3 bases and 0 bases, with 11 bases remaining between them. This CDR3 has 15 residues.

This sequence joins TRBV7-3 and TRBJ2-3, with D tentatively TRBD1 (6 bases). This CDR3 spans 15 amino acids. Germline V gene lookup returns CDR1 SGHTA and CDR2 FQGTGA. V lost 6 bases to trimming and J lost 2 bases, with 15 bases between them. The CDR3 is CASSRGQTNTDTQYF. The CDR3 nucleotides read TGTGCCAGCAGTCGAGGACAGACAAACACAGATACGCAGTATTTT.

The rearrangement uses TRBV9 and TRBJ1-2, with 8 bases lining up with TRBD1. This CDR3 contains 17 residues. Per germline, CDR1 SGDLS and CDR2 YYNGEE. J gave up 3 bases and V 2 bases, and 12 bases lay outside the gene matches. CDR3 in DNA: TGTGCCAGCAGCGTTCAGGGGGCGGGGGGGCAGGACTATGGCTACACCTTC. Translated: CASSVQGAGGQDYGYTF.

CDR3 protein: CASSQDRGLGTYEQYF. The CDR3 bases are TGCGCCAGCAGCCAAGATCGAGGGTTGGGGACCTACGAGCAGTACTTC. V is TRBV4-3 and J is TRBJ2-7; perhaps TRBD2 as D (5 bases). The CDR3 spans 16 residues. The germline V gene encodes CDR1 LGHNA and CDR2 YSLEER. Deletions cut 0 bases from V and 2 bases from J, with 14 bases between.